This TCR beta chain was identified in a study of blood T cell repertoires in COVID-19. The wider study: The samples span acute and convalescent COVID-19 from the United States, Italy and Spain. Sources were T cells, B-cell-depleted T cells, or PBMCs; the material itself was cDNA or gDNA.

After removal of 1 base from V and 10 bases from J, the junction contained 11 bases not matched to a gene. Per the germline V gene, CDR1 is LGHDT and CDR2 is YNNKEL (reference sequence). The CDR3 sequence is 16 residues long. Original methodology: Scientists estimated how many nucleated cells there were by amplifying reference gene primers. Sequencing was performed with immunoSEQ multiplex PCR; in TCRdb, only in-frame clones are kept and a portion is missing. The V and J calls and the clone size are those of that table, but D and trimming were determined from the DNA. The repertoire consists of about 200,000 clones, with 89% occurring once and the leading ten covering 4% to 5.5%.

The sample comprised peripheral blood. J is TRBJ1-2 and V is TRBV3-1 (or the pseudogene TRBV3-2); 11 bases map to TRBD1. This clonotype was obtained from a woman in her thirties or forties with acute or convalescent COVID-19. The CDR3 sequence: CASSQVSSGDRGYYTF. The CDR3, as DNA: TGTGCCAGCAGCCAAGTATCTTCGGGGGACAGGGGGTACTACACCTTC.